This T cell receptor beta chain comes out of a study of T cell responses to AZD1222 COVID-19 vaccine. In regard to this clone: The antigen is not known.

Data came from immunoSEQ multiplex PCR; TCRdb stores just in-frame clones and leaves some out. Here the sample spans 85,000 or so clones, 75% to 90% being singletons. Study-level results: Repertoire samples came only from after the peak T cell response. Only a handful of people who got AZD1222 tested seropositive at baseline. Spike-specific TCR repertoires showed rising breadth and depth after two AZD1222 doses.

V dropped 5 bases and J dropped 10 bases, with 21 bases sitting between them. Germline V gene data show CDR1 as SGHKS and CDR2 as YYEKEE (reference sequence). The CDR3 sequence is 15 residues long. V usage is TRBV5-5 and J usage is TRBJ2-2, with D perhaps TRBD1 (5 bases). This clonotype originated in an adult in good health. This specimen was peripheral blood, taken on day 0 of AZD1222 vaccination. The CDR3 nucleotides are TGTGCCAGCAGTTTATCCCAAGGGGCTCCGGAGGAGCTGTTTTTT. Translated: CASSLSQGAPEELFF.